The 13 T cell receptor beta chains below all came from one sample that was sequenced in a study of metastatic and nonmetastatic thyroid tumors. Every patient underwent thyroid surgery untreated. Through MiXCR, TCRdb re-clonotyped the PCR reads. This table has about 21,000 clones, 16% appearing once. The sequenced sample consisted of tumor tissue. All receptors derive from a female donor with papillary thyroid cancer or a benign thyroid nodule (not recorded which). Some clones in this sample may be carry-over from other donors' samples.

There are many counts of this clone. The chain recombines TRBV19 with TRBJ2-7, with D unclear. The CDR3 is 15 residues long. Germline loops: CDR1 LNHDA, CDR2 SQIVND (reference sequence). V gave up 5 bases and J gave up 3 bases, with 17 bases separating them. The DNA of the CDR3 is TGTGCCAGTAGTCCTCGGGTAGCAAGCAGCTACGAGCAGTACTTC. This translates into CASSPRVASSYEQYF.

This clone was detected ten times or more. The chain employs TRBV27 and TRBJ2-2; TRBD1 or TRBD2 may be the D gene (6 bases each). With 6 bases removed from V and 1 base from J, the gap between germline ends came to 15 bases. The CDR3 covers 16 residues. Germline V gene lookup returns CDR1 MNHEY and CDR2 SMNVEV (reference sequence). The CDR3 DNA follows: TGTGCCAGCAGCCAAGGGGGGACGGTGAACACCGGGGAGCTGTTTTTT. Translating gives CASSQGGTVNTGELFF.

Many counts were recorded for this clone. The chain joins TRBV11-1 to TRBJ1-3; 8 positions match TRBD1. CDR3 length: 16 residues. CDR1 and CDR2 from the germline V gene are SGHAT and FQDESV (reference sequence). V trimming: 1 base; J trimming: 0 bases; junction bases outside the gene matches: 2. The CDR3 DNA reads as TGTGCCAGCAGCTTAGGGACAGGGAACTCTGGAAACACCATATATTTT. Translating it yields CASSLGTGNSGNTIYF.

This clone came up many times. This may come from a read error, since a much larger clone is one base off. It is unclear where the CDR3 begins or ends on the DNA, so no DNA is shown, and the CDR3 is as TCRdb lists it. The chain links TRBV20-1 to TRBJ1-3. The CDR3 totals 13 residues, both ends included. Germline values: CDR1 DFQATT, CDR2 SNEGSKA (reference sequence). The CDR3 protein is CSFGGGTGNTIHF.

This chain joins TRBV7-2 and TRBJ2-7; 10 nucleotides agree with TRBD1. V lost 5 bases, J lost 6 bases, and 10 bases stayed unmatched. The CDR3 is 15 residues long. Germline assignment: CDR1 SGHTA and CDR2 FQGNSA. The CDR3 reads CASSLDGTGVTEQYF. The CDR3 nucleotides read TGTGCCAGCAGCCTAGACGGGACAGGGGTTACCGAGCAGTACTTC.

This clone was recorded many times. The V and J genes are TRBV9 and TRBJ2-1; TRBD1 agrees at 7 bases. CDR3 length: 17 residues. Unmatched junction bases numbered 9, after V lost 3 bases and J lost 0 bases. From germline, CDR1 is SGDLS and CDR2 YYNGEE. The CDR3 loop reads CASSAPGGISSYNEQFF. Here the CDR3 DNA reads TGTGCCAGCAGCGCACCAGGGGGTATTAGCTCCTACAATGAGCAGTTCTTC.

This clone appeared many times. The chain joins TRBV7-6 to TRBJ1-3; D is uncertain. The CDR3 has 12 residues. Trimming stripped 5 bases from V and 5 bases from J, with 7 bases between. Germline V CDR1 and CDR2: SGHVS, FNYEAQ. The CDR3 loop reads CASSPDRNTIYF. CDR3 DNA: TGTGCCAGCAGCCCCGACCGAAACACCATATATTTT.

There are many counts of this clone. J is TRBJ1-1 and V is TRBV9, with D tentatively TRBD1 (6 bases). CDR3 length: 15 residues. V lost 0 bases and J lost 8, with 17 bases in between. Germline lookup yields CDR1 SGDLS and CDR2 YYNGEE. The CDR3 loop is CASSVEPGTLNEAFF. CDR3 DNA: TGTGCCAGCAGCGTAGAACCGGGGACACTAAACGAAGCTTTCTTT. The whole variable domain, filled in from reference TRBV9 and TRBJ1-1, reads DSGVTQTPKHLITATGQRVTLRCSPRSGDLSVYWYQQSLDQGLQFLIQYYNGEERAKGNILERFSAQQFPDLHSELNLSSLELGDSALYFCASSVEPGTLNEAFFGQGTRLTVV.

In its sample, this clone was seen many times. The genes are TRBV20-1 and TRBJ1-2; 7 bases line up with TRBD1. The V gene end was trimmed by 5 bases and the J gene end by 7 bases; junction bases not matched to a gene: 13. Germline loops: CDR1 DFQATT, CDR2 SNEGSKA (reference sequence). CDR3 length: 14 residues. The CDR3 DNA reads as TGCAGTGCTTTCACCCGTTTGACAGGGAGTGGCTACACCTTC. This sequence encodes CSAFTRLTGSGYTF.

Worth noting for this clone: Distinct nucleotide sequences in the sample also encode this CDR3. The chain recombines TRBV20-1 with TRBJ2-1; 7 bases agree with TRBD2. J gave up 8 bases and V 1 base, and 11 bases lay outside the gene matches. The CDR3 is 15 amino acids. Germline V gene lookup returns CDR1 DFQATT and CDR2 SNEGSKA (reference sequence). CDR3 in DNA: TGCAGTGCTAGAGGTCTACGGGAGGTAGGTGATGAGCAGTTCTTC. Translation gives CSARGLREVGDEQFF.

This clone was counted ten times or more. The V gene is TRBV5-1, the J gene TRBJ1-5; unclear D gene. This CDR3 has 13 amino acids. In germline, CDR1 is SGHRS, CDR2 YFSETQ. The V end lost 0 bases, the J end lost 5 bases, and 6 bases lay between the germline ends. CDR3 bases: TGCGCCAGCAGCTTGGTTTCTGATCAGCCCCAGCATTTT. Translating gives CASSLVSDQPQHF.

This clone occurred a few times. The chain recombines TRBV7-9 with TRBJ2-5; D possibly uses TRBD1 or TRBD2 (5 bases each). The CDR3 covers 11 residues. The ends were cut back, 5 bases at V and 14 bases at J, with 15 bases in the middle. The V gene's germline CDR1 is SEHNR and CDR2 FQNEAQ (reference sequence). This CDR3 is CASSRGETKYF. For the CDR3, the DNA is TGTGCCAGCAGCCGAGGGGAGACCAAATACTTC.

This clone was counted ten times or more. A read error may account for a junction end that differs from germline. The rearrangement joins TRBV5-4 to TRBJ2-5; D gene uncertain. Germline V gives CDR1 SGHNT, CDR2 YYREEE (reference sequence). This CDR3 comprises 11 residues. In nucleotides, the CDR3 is TGTGCCAGCAGTCACCAGGAGACCCAGTACTTC. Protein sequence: CASSHQETQYF.